The 11 T cell receptor beta chains below all came from one sample that was sequenced in a study of blood T cell repertoires in COVID-19. Sequencing used immunoSEQ multiplex PCR; TCRdb keeps in-frame clones, though not all of them. The table has some 200,000 clones, roughly 84% seen once. Sequencing was carried out using peripheral blood. All receptors come from a woman aged 60-70 years who had recovered from COVID-19.

This clone is a singleton in its sample. The chain employs TRBV2 and TRBJ2-1; 8 positions agree with TRBD2. J was trimmed by 0 bases and V by 10 bases; bases with no gene match: 8. The CDR3 is 15 residues long. Per germline, CDR1 SNHLY and CDR2 FYNNEI. The CDR3 sequence is CAIWGRGGSYNEQFF. CDR3 nucleotide sequence: TGTGCCATCTGGGGCCGGGGGGGCTCCTACAATGAGCAGTTCTTC.

The J gene is TRBJ1-1, the V gene TRBV23-1; no clear D. TRBV23-1 is placed among ORFs of uncertain function. V was pared by 3 bases and J by 5 bases, with 13 bases between. The CDR3 has 14 residues. The CDR3 sequence: CASSHHRKRTEAFF. In nucleotides, the CDR3 is TGCGCCAGCAGTCACCACAGAAAGCGGACTGAAGCTTTCTTT.

This clone was seen more than once but under ten times. The chain links TRBV9 to TRBJ1-2, with TRBD1 matching 7 bases. Germline V CDR1 and CDR2: SGDLS, YYNGEE. The CDR3 sequence is 16 residues long. Trimming cost V 4 bases and J 5 bases; bases outside gene matches: 14. The CDR3 spells CASSPDGGGAGYGYTF. The CDR3 DNA follows: TGTGCCAGCAGCCCGGACGGAGGGGGCGCGGGATATGGCTACACCTTC. Full variable domain (missing parts from reference TRBV9 and TRBJ1-2): DSGVTQTPKHLITATGQRVTLRCSPRSGDLSVYWYQQSLDQGLQFLIQYYNGEERAKGNILERFSAQQFPDLHSELNLSSLELGDSALYFCASSPDGGGAGYGYTFGSGTRLTVV.

This CDR3 is CATSERQGSGETQYF. The CDR3 DNA sequence: TGTGCCACCAGTGAACGACAGGGTTCCGGGGAGACCCAGTACTTC. This rearrangement joins TRBV24-1 to TRBJ2-5; 7 bases are a match to TRBD1. CDR1 is KGHDR, CDR2 SFDVKD, per germline. CDR3 length equals 15 residues. V shed 4 bases and J 5 bases; nucleotides not matched to a gene: 9.

J is TRBJ1-4 and V is TRBV9; maybe TRBD1 (6 bases). V dropped 3 bases and J dropped 4 bases, with 19 bases sitting between them. Germline CDR1 SGDLS, CDR2 YYNGEE. This CDR3 region has 17 residues. DNA for the CDR3: TGTGCCAGCAGCGCCCACGTCGGGGGGCATAGTAATGAAAAACTGTTTTTT. Its protein product is CASSAHVGGHSNEKLFF.

The V and J genes are TRBV7-9 and TRBJ1-1; tentative D call: TRBD1 (5 bases). The CDR3 has 15 residues. V gave up 3 bases and J gave up 2 bases, with 13 bases separating them. Germline CDR1 and CDR2: SEHNR and FQNEAQ (reference sequence). Here the CDR3 reads CASSLEMGRNTEAFF. The CDR3 nucleotides are TGTGCCAGCAGCTTGGAGATGGGGCGAAACACTGAAGCTTTCTTT.

The DNA of the CDR3 is TGTGCCAGCAGCTTAGTTGGGGGCGAAGCTTTCTTT. Its protein is CASSLVGGEAFF. The chain joins TRBV7-6 to TRBJ1-1, with D perhaps TRBD1 (6 bases). V lost 1 base and J lost 8, with 8 bases in between. Germline loops: CDR1 SGHVS, CDR2 FNYEAQ. The CDR3 loop spans 12 amino acids.

In its sample, this clone was seen once. This chain connects TRBV7-9 to TRBJ2-5; 14 positions agree with TRBD2. Germline CDR1 SEHNR, CDR2 FQNEAQ (reference sequence). V lost 5 bases to trimming and J lost 6 bases; unmatched junction nucleotides: 8. The CDR3 length is 16 residues. CDR3 amino acids: CASSLRTSGGRKTQYF. CDR3 nucleotides: TGTGCCAGCAGCCTCAGGACTAGCGGGGGGAGAAAGACCCAGTACTTC.

The chain uses TRBV6-5 and TRBJ1-1, with no clear D. V lost 8 bases, J lost 4 bases, and 11 bases lay in between. The CDR3 sequence is 12 residues long. The germline CDR1 and CDR2 sequences are MNHEY and SVGAGI. In DNA, the CDR3 is TGTGCCAGCCGGCGGGGAAGCACTGAAGCTTTCTTT. It encodes CASRRGSTEAFF.

The J gene is TRBJ2-7, the V gene TRBV2; TRBD2 agrees at 11 bases. The ends lost 6 bases at V and 2 bases at J; junction bases unmatched: 6. The CDR3 has 15 residues. Germline V gives CDR1 SNHLY, CDR2 FYNNEI. This CDR3 is CASRIAGGTTYEQYF. The CDR3 bases are TGTGCCAGCAGGATAGCGGGGGGGACCACCTACGAGCAGTACTTC.

The chain has TRBV18 and TRBJ2-7; 11 bases are shared with TRBD1. J was trimmed by 0 bases and V by 0 bases; bases with no gene match: 7. The CDR3 sequence is 18 residues long. Germline CDR1 KGHSH, CDR2 LQKENI. CDR3 in amino acids: CASSPPSRDRGYSYEQYF. DNA of the CDR3: TGTGCCAGCTCACCACCGTCACGGGACAGGGGGTACTCCTACGAGCAGTACTTC.